This TCR beta chain was sequenced in a study of blood T cell repertoires in COVID-19 (dated by TCRdb to about 2020). Background on the whole study: Collaborator samples came from the United States, Italy and Spain and covered acute and convalescent phases of COVID-19. Samples were obtained from the ongoing ImmuneRACE study (first 160 participants) and from approximately 1,200 subjects provided by 6 global collaborators. The repertoires were made available in a free public database intended to serve as a resource for research on the immune response to SARS-CoV-2. Where available, HLA class I and class II types were obtained from metadata supplied by the sample provider rather than from assay-based typing. Sample metadata almost always included a de-identified subject ID, COVID-19 status, age in years and sex. The material from the prospective study consisted of cDNA or gDNA derived from T cells, B-cell-depleted T cells, or PBMCs. The dataset comprised deeply sampled blood TCRbeta repertoires from subjects exposed to, actively infected with, or recovered from COVID-19. The paper's findings and limits, for the study overall: The amount of clinical and demographic metadata varied by source and participant and was provided uncurated.

Worth noting for this clone: Its binding antigen is unknown. No much larger clonotype is one base removed from it; base qualities were not supplied.

The immunoSEQ Assay, a bias-controlled multiplex PCR, was used to amplify TCRbeta CDR3 regions from genomic DNA. Per the source publication's procedure: Nucleated cell counts per sample were estimated from amplification of reference gene primers within the assay. To quantify the absolute abundance of each unique TCRbeta CDR3 rearrangement, sequence reads were collapsed and filtered. Productive Simpson clonality was computed per sample as the square root of Simpson's diversity index over productive rearrangements. TCRdb's version of the immuneACCESS table is confined to in-frame rearrangements and falls short of the full clone set. An unresolved V gene accounts for under half of the shortfall where checked; the remainder is of unknown origin. V and J calls and clone size are as listed in that table; D and trimming were resolved from the DNA. For this sample there are about 140,000 clones; around nine tenths appear just once. The ten largest clones add up to 10% of the sample.

Collaborating institutions collected whole blood in K2EDTA tubes following their own protocols. For TCRbeta analysis, collaborator samples were shipped as frozen whole blood, as isolated PBMCs, or as DNA extracted from either sample type. The sample taken for sequencing was peripheral blood. This clonotype originated in a man between 60 and 75 years old with active or convalescent COVID-19.

Read as DNA, the sequence is TGTGCCAGCAGACTTCTTTCCGGGACAGACAATCAGCCCCAGCATTTT. Its coded protein is CASRLLSGTDNQPQHF. The rearrangement combines TRBV28 with TRBJ1-5; 7 nucleotides in the junction match TRBD1. Measured from the cysteine to the phenylalanine, the CDR3 is 16 residues long. Only the CDR3 DNA is retained, 48 bases long and in frame from the first base. V has 6 bases trimmed and J has 3 bases trimmed; junction bases matching no gene number 11. The germline V gene yields MDHEN for CDR1 and SYDVKM for CDR2.